This T cell receptor (beta chain) was obtained from a study of PD-1 blockade in classical Hodgkin lymphoma. Germline values: CDR1 SGHNT, CDR2 YENEEA. This CDR3 spans 15 amino acids. V lost 3 bases and J 6 bases, leaving 15 bases between the germline ends. Findings and limits, study-wide: CD4+ TCR diversity, unlike CD8+, rose significantly by C4D1. The drivers behind the repertoire differences, possibly disease activity or prior therapy, remain undefined. Complete responders showed a baseline diversity that resembled the diversity of newly diagnosed patients.

TCRdb keeps only in-frame clones here, not all; method: immunoSEQ multiplex PCR. The sample holds around 21,000 clones, 84% seen once. Time point of the sample: cycle 4 day 1 (C4D1), after more than five weeks of nivolumab. Every one of the patients relapsed after autologous stem cell transplantation (brentuximab vedotin exposure was variable). Researchers pulled CD8+ T cells out of thawed PBMCs using magnetic negative selection. Of note for this clone: Its specificity is not known.

The sample was CD8+ T cells from blood, taken before the fourth cycle of nivolumab. J is TRBJ2-1 and V is TRBV11-3, with D possibly matching TRBD2 (6 bases). The source of this sequence is a human donor with classical Hodgkin lymphoma. CDR3 nucleotides: TGTGCCAGCAGCTTTGGGGGGAAGTATCTCAATGAGCAGTTCTTC. Translated, it gives CASSFGGKYLNEQFF.